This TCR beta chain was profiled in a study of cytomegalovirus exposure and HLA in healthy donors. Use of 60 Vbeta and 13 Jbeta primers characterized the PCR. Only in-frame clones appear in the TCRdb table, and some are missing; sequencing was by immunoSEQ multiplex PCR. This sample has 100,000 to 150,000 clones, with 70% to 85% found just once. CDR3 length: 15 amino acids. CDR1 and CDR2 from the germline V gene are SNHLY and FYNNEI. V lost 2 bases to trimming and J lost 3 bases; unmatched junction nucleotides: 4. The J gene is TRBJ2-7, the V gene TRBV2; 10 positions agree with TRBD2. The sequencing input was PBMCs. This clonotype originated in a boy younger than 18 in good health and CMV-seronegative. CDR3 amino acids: CASSESLAGVYEQYF. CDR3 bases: TGTGCCAGCAGTGAATCCCTAGCGGGGGTCTACGAGCAGTACTTC.